The rows below give T cell receptor beta chains drawn from one sample of a study of blood T cell repertoires in COVID-19. Sequencing was performed with immunoSEQ multiplex PCR; in TCRdb, only in-frame clones are kept and a portion is missing. The sample consists of 110,000 or so clones, roughly four fifths of them appearing once. The sample was peripheral blood. All receptors derive from a human donor in a cohort sampled during active COVID-19. CDR3s include the opening cysteine and the closing phenylalanine or tryptophan. D genes are given only for firm matches. Where a row states a size, it is once, few, many or the class of an expanded clone; other rows omit it.

TRBJ2-1,TRBD1,15,TRBV18,.,TGTGCCAGCCGTGCCGGGACAGGGGCCTACAATGAGCAGTTCTTC,CASRAGTGAYNEQFF
TRBJ2-3,.,13,TRBV11-1,.,TGTGCCAGCAGCCTCGACAGTCCAGATACGCAGTATTTT,CASSLDSPDTQYF
TRBJ2-6,.,16,TRBV19,.,TGTGCCAGTAGTATAGACACCAGCTCTGGGGCCAACGTCCTGACTTTC,CASSIDTSSGANVLTF
TRBJ1-1,.,13,TRBV6-2/TRBV6-3,.,TGTGCCAGCAGTTTTAACACGAACACTGAAGCTTTCTTT,CASSFNTNTEAFF
TRBJ2-2,TRBD2,16,TRBV5-1,.,TGCGCCAGCAGCCCTTGGACTAGCCCTAACACCGGGGAGCTGTTTTTT,CASSPWTSPNTGELFF
TRBJ1-2,.,12,TRBV12-3/TRBV12-4,.,TGTGCCAGCAGATCCGGGTCCCACGGCTACACCTTC,CASRSGSHGYTF
TRBJ1-2,.,16,TRBV7-9,.,TGTGCCAGCAGCCCAGGAAAGGGGGATACAACTATTGGCTACACCTTC,CASSPGKGDTTIGYTF
TRBJ1-6,TRBD1,16,TRBV28,.,TGTGCCAGCAGCTCCTTAGGACAGGGTGTCAATTCACCCCTCCACTTT,CASSSLGQGVNSPLHF
TRBJ1-4,TRBD1,15,TRBV2,.,TGTGCCAGCAGTGGATCGGGACAGGGGAGAGAAAAACTGTTTTTT,CASSGSGQGREKLFF
TRBJ1-2,TRBD1,14,TRBV20-1,.,TGCAGTGCTAGTCTGGGACAGGGGGCCTATGGCTACACCTTC,CSASLGQGAYGYTF
TRBJ2-5,TRBD1,15,TRBV7-6,.,TGTGCCAGCAGCATTGGGACAGGGGTAGGAGAGACCCAGTACTTC,CASSIGTGVGETQYF
TRBJ1-2,.,16,TRBV6-2/TRBV6-3,.,TGTGCCAGCAGTTACTCGGGGCGGCGAACTAACTATGGCTACACCTTC,CASSYSGRRTNYGYTF
TRBJ2-5,TRBD2,14,TRBV5-6,.,TGTGCCAGCAGCTCGGGGGGGGGCGCGGAGACCCAGTACTTC,CASSSGGGAETQYF
TRBJ2-5,.,13,TRBV5-6,.,TGTGCCAGCAGCTTCCGGCAGGGAGAGACCCAGTACTTC,CASSFRQGETQYF
TRBJ2-3,.,14,TRBV14,few,TGTGCCAGCAGCCAAGGTAGCGCGGCAGATACGCAGTATTTT,CASSQGSAADTQYF
TRBJ1-1,TRBD1,14,TRBV10-1,.,TGCGCCACTGGGACAGGGGCTCGGAACACTGAAGCTTTCTTT,CATGTGARNTEAFF
TRBJ2-7,.,14,TRBV6-6,.,TGTGCCAGCAGCCCCCAGGGGTCCGCCGGCGAGCAGTACTTC,CASSPQGSAGEQYF
TRBJ2-5,TRBD2,15,TRBV24-1,.,TGTGCCACAAGTGCGGGACTAGCGGGGGAAGAGACCCAGTACTTC,CATSAGLAGEETQYF
TRBJ2-3,.,12,TRBV11-1,.,TGTGCCAGCAGGACTAATACAGATACGCAGTATTTT,CASRTNTDTQYF
TRBJ2-5,TRBD1,14,TRBV2,.,TGTGCCAGCAATGGAGGACAGGAGCAAGAGACCCAGTACTTC,CASNGGQEQETQYF
TRBJ2-1,TRBD1,12,TRBV4-2,.,TGTGCCAGCAGCCAAGACGACAGGGGGGAGTTCTTC,CASSQDDRGEFF
TRBJ2-5,TRBD2,16,TRBV5-4,.,TGTGCCAGCAGCTTGGTGGGTCTAGCGGGACAAGAGACCCAGTACTTC,CASSLVGLAGQETQYF
TRBJ1-5,.,14,TRBV10-2,.,TGCGCCAGCAGTGAAGGGGTAGGCAATCAGCCCCAGCATTTT,CASSEGVGNQPQHF
TRBJ1-1,.,15,TRBV7-2,.,TGTGCCAGCAGCTTAGGACAGGTGATGCACACTGAAGCTTTCTTT,CASSLGQVMHTEAFF
TRBJ2-5,TRBD2,15,TRBV2,.,TGTGCCAGCAGAGGGACTAGCGGGGGAGCGGAGACCCAGTACTTC,CASRGTSGGAETQYF
TRBJ1-4,TRBD1,14,TRBV5-6,.,TGTGCCAGCAGCTTGGTTTCAGGGGGAGGAAAACTGTTTTTT,CASSLVSGGGKLFF
TRBJ2-7,.,14,TRBV5-1,.,TGCGCCAGCAGCTTGATGCCCGGGAGCTACGAGCAGTACTTC,CASSLMPGSYEQYF
TRBJ1-5,TRBD1,15,TRBV6-5,.,TGTGCCAGCAGTTACTCTGGGACAGGGAATCAGCCCCAGCATTTT,CASSYSGTGNQPQHF
TRBJ2-7,TRBD1,13,TRBV29-1,.,TGCAGCGTTGCTTCACTTGGGACAGGGTGGGAGTACTTC,CSVASLGTGWEYF
TRBJ1-5,.,14,TRBV18,.,TGTGCCAGCTCACCCACTAGTGACAATCAGCCCCAGCATTTT,CASSPTSDNQPQHF
TRBJ1-1,.,16,TRBV21-1,.,TGTGCCAGCAGCAAAGCTGCAGGGGGAGGAAGCACTGAAGCTTTCTTT,CASSKAAGGGSTEAFF
TRBJ2-3,.,12,TRBV7-2,.,TGTGCCAGCAGCCCGTTTGTAAATACGCAGTATTTT,CASSPFVNTQYF
TRBJ2-1,.,17,TRBV5-4,few,TGTGCCAGCAGCTTGATGCCTAGGGGCCCGGCCTACAATGAGCAGTTCTTC,CASSLMPRGPAYNEQFF
TRBJ1-1,TRBD1,15,TRBV2,.,TGTGCCAGCAGCGAAAACAGGGGGGGGAACACTGAAGCTTTCTTT,CASSENRGGNTEAFF
TRBJ1-4,.,15,TRBV9,.,TGTGCCAGCAGCGTATCGACAGAGCTTTTCGAAAAACTGTTTTTT,CASSVSTELFEKLFF
TRBJ2-2,TRBD2,17,TRBV7-7,.,TGTGCTAGCAGCTTACTAGCGGGGGGCCTGAACACCGGGGAGCTGTTTTTT,CASSLLAGGLNTGELFF
TRBJ1-6,.,19,TRBV7-2,.,TGTGCCAGCAGCTCTGTCCCGGGACACACGAGCTCCTATAATTCACCCCTCCACTTT,CASSSVPGHTSSYNSPLHF
TRBJ1-1,.,13,TRBV27,.,TGTGCCAGCAGAAAGACAGGGAACACTGAAGCTTTCTTT,CASRKTGNTEAFF
TRBJ2-3,TRBD2,14,TRBV6-5,.,TGTGCCAGCAGTAGGGACTACACCACAGATACGCAGTATTTT,CASSRDYTTDTQYF
TRBJ2-2,.,13,TRBV19,.,TGTGCCAGTAATACAGCGAACACCGGGGAGCTGTTTTTT,CASNTANTGELFF
TRBJ1-1,.,14,TRBV6-5,.,TGTGCCAGCAGTTACTTACAGGCGAACACTGAAGCTTTCTTT,CASSYLQANTEAFF
TRBJ1-5,.,16,TRBV4-2,once,TGTGCCAGCAGCCAAGAGGACAGAAACCTCAATCAGCCCCAGCATTTT,CASSQEDRNLNQPQHF
TRBJ1-5,.,15,TRBV6-2/TRBV6-3,.,TGTGCCAGCAGCCGACTATCGTATAGCAATCAGCCCCAGCATTTT,CASSRLSYSNQPQHF
TRBJ1-3,TRBD1,16,TRBV18,.,TGTGCCAGCTCACCGACAGGGTGGGTCTCTGGAAACACCATATATTTT,CASSPTGWVSGNTIYF
TRBJ2-2,TRBD1,14,TRBV6-6,.,TGTGCCAGCAGTAGACAGGGGGCAAGCGGGGAGCTGTTTTTT,CASSRQGASGELFF
TRBJ2-5,TRBD2,21,TRBV10-3,.,TGTGCCATCAGTGAGTCTGAGGGGTTCGCGACTCCTAGCCTAGGTGGGGGGGCCCAGTACTTC,CAISESEGFATPSLGGGAQYF
TRBJ2-1,TRBD1,16,TRBV24-1,.,TGTGCCACCAGTGACGCCGGGACAGGGGTGCAGTCTGAGCAGTTCTTC,CATSDAGTGVQSEQFF
TRBJ2-1,.,14,TRBV5-6,few,TGTGCCACCCGGTGGGGCAGGGATGGCAATGAGCAGTTCTTC,CATRWGRDGNEQFF
TRBJ1-6,.,15,TRBV19,.,TGTGCCAGTAGTACCGAACACTCCTATAATTCACCCCTCCACTTT,CASSTEHSYNSPLHF
TRBJ2-2,.,17,TRBV11-2,.,TGTGCCAGCAGCTTAGATGGAGGGCAGGTGTTTACCGGGGAGCTGTTTTTT,CASSLDGGQVFTGELFF
TRBJ2-7,TRBD2,15,TRBV6-5,.,TGTGCCAGCAGGTTGACTAGCGGGGACACCTACGAGCAGTACTTC,CASRLTSGDTYEQYF
TRBJ1-5,TRBD1,15,TRBV23-1,.,TGCGCCAGCAGTAAGGACAGGGGGCGGGGGCAGCCCCAGCATTTT,CASSKDRGRGQPQHF
TRBJ2-7,.,15,TRBV19,.,TGTGCCAGTAGTATAGTTCTCGGGAGCTCCTACGAGCAGTACTTC,CASSIVLGSSYEQYF